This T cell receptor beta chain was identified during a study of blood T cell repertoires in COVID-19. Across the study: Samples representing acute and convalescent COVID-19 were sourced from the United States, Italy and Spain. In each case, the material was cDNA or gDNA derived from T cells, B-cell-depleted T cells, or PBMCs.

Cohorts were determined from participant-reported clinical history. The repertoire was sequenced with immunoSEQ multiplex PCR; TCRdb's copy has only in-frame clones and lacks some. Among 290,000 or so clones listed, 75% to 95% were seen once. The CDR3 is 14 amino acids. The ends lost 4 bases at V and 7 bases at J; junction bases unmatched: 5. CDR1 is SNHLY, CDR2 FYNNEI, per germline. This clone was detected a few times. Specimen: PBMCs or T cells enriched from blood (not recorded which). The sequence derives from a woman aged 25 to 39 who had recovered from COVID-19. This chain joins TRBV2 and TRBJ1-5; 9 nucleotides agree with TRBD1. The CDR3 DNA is TGTGCCAGCAGTGCCACAGGGGGCTGGCAGCCCCAGCATTTT. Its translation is CASSATGGWQPQHF. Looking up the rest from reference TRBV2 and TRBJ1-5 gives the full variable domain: EPEVTQTPSHQVTQMGQEVILRCVPISNHLYFYWYRQILGQKVEFLVSFYNNEISEKSEIFDDQFSVERPDGSNFTLKIRSTKLEDSAMYFCASSATGGWQPQHFGDGTRLSIL.